This T cell receptor beta chain was observed in a study of blood T cell repertoires in COVID-19. Overall study: Samples taken during acute and convalescent COVID-19 were collected in the United States, Italy and Spain. PBMCs, B-cell-depleted T cells, or T cells provided the cDNA or gDNA that made up the material.

The germline V gene has CDR1 WNHNN and CDR2 SYGVQD (reference sequence). Trimming took 3 bases from V and 5 from J; bases not matched to a gene: 9. This CDR3 has 15 residues. Per the authors' pipeline: Amplified reference gene primers provided the basis for estimating nucleated cell counts. Assay: immunoSEQ multiplex PCR; the TCRdb copy retains only in-frame clones and omits some. Clonal size and the V and J genes are those of that table, whereas D and trimming came from the DNA. The repertoire has about 97,000 clones, roughly 80% of them found once; the top ten carry about 4%. The chain is built from TRBV10-1 and TRBJ2-7; 8 bases are shared with TRBD1. The TCR sequence derives from a man aged 55 to 70 with acute or convalescent COVID-19. Sequencing used peripheral blood. CDR3 protein: CASSDDSTGENEQYF. The CDR3 coding sequence is TGCGCCAGCAGTGACGACTCGACAGGGGAGAACGAGCAGTACTTC.